This record concerns one T cell receptor beta chain sequence. Its antigen is not known. This sample is drawn from a study of T cell responses to AZD1222 COVID-19 vaccine. Study outcomes and limitations: Among vaccine-associated CD4 TCRs, coverage spanned spike, with dominance at 160-218 and 743-854. It was only a handful of AZD1222 recipients who were seropositive at baseline. As reported, nearly half of all spike-specific TCRs target variant regions that are unmutated.

The protocol was immunoSEQ multiplex PCR, while the TCRdb copy is restricted to in-frame clones and leaves out a portion. The sample holds about 170,000 clones, around 90% seen once. CDR1 and CDR2 from the germline V gene are SGDLS and YYNGEE. The CDR3 is made up of 15 amino acids. The trim removed 0 bases at V and 6 bases at J, leaving 7 bases unmatched. V gene TRBV9 combines with J gene TRBJ2-3; TRBD2 aligns across 7 bases. Sequencing was performed on peripheral blood, taken on day 0 of AZD1222 vaccination. The TCR was taken from an adult in good health. The CDR3 coding sequence is TGTGCCAGCAGCGTAGCTACTAGCGATGTCGATACGCAGTATTTT. This codes for CASSVATSDVDTQYF.